This T cell receptor beta chain was sequenced in a study of blood T cell repertoires in COVID-19 (dated by TCRdb to the early 2020s). Looking at the study overall: Samples from collaborators originated in the United States, Italy and Spain and spanned both the acute and convalescent phases of COVID-19. The material from the prospective study consisted of cDNA or gDNA derived from T cells, B-cell-depleted T cells, or PBMCs. Deeply sampled blood TCRbeta repertoires from subjects exposed to, actively infected with, or recovered from COVID-19 were included in the dataset. The repertoires were released in a freely available public database intended as a resource for research on the immune response to SARS-CoV-2. Samples came from the ongoing ImmuneRACE study (first 160 participants) plus 1,254 subjects from 6 global collaborators. Sample metadata almost always included a de-identified subject ID, COVID-19 status, age in years and sex. Where HLA class I and class II types were available, the types were taken from metadata supplied by the sample provider, not from assay-based typing. General conclusions and limits of the study: Clinical and demographic metadata were provided uncurated, with the amount varying by source and participant.

The collaborating institutions used their own protocols to collect whole blood in K2EDTA tubes. For TCRbeta analysis, collaborators shipped samples as frozen whole blood, isolated PBMCs, or DNA extracted from either of those sample types. Of note for this clone: The clone's antigen remains unknown. No per-base quality is available; no much larger clone lies one base away.

V gives up 9 bases and J gives up 3 bases, and the segment between their germline ends measures 12 bases. CDR1 SNHLY and CDR2 FYNNEI were looked up in the germline V gene. The CDR3 holds 12 amino acids from the cysteine to the phenylalanine. The only DNA kept is the CDR3, 36 bases in frame from the first base. TCRbeta CDR3 regions were amplified from genomic DNA using the immunoSEQ Assay, a bias-controlled multiplex PCR. Per the authors' processing: The number of nucleated cells in each sample was estimated from the amplification of reference gene primers within the assay. To quantify the absolute abundance of each unique TCRbeta CDR3 rearrangement, sequence reads were collapsed and filtered. For each sample, productive Simpson clonality was calculated as the square root of Simpson's diversity index across productive rearrangements. TCRdb stores this immuneACCESS table with in-frame sequences only. Part of the clones is absent; in the studies checked, under half of the shortfall reflects unresolved V genes, and no reason is known for the rest. V, J and clone size were drawn from that table, and D and trimming were deduced from the DNA. This sample holds about 89,000 clones; about 74% were observed only once. In total, the top ten clones hold over 40% of the sample.

Sequencing input: peripheral blood. This TCR was recovered from a human donor in a cohort sampled during active COVID-19. The chain is assembled from TRBV2 and TRBJ2-7; TRBD2 could be the D gene, as 6 bases match. CDR3 loop: CASFRTNYEQYF. The bases are TGTGCCAGTTTCCGGACTAACTACGAGCAGTACTTC.